The 18 T cell receptor beta chains listed next were all sequenced from one sample in a study of shared clonotypes between healthy human individuals. The protocol was immunoSEQ multiplex PCR, while the TCRdb copy is restricted to in-frame clones and leaves out a portion. The sample has about 1,500,000 clones; roughly 95% are singletons. Sequenced material: naive CD4+ T cells sorted from blood. The subset denotes: CD45RA+ positively selected. These receptors originate from a man aged 30-40 years in good health.

The chain is built from TRBV5-1 and TRBJ1-2, with a tentative D call TRBD1 (6 bases). The V gene's germline CDR1 is SGHRS and CDR2 YFSETQ. The V gene lost 3 bases and the J gene lost 8 bases, with 17 bases spanning the gap. The CDR3 is 14 amino acids. In nucleotides, the CDR3 is TGCGCCAGCAGCTACTTGGGCGCAGGGGTCGGCTACACCTTC. Translation gives CASSYLGAGVGYTF.

This chain uses TRBV18 with TRBJ2-3; TRBD1 matches 7 bases. Per the germline V gene, CDR1 is KGHSH and CDR2 is LQKENI. V was pared by 4 bases and J by 4 bases, with 8 bases of the junction left unmatched. The CDR3 is 15 amino acids. The CDR3 DNA sequence: TGTGCCAGCTCACAGTTGGCAGGGGGATCAGATACGCAGTATTTT. Protein: CASSQLAGGSDTQYF.

V gene TRBV7-2 combines with J gene TRBJ2-7; D remains ambiguous. From germline, CDR1 is SGHTA and CDR2 FQGNSA. Trimming removed 3 bases from V and 1 base from J, with 7 bases in between. CDR3 size: 13 residues. The CDR3 sequence is CASSFSKSYEQYF. The CDR3 DNA is TGTGCCAGCAGCTTTAGCAAGTCCTACGAGCAGTACTTC.

On this clone itself: Other DNA variants within this sample encode the same CDR3. The V call is TRBV18, the J call TRBJ2-6; D is ambiguous. The V end was cut by 2 bases, the J end by 0 bases, with 5 bases between. In germline, CDR1 is KGHSH, CDR2 LQKENI. This CDR3 is 15 amino acids long. CDR3 DNA: TGTGCCAGCTCACCATTATCCTCTGGGGCCAACGTCCTGACTTTC. It translates to CASSPLSSGANVLTF.

The genes are TRBV19 and TRBJ2-2; the D call may be TRBD1 or TRBD2 (5 bases each). Germline lookup yields CDR1 LNHDA and CDR2 SQIVND (reference sequence). Trimming shortened V by 1 base and J by 5 bases, and 11 bases separated the two germline ends. CDR3 length: 15 amino acids. The CDR3: CASSIAGPMTGELFF. For the CDR3, the DNA is TGTGCCAGTAGTATAGCGGGACCGATGACCGGGGAGCTGTTTTTT.

This chain uses TRBV7-9 with TRBJ1-1, with D unresolved. The germline V gene encodes CDR1 SEHNR and CDR2 FQNEAQ (reference sequence). V gave up 1 base and J gave up 4 bases, with 7 bases separating them. The CDR3 length is 13 residues. The CDR3 nucleotides read TGTGCCAGCAGCTTAGTAGAAGTCACTGAAGCTTTCTTT. Amino acid sequence: CASSLVEVTEAFF.

The rearrangement links TRBV6-5 to TRBJ2-7; the D gene is possibly TRBD1 (6 bases). This CDR3 spans 16 amino acids. Between the trimmed V and J ends, which lost 0 bases and 0 bases, there was a span of 12 bases. Germline CDR1 MNHEY, CDR2 SVGAGI. Here the CDR3 reads CASSYSRMDSSYEQYF. The CDR3 bases are TGTGCCAGCAGTTACTCTCGAATGGACAGCTCCTACGAGCAGTACTTC.

The chain combines TRBV14 with TRBJ2-7; 12 nucleotides line up with TRBD2. V gave up 4 bases and J gave up 5 bases; unmatched junction bases: 12. The germline gives CDR1 SGHDN, CDR2 FVKESK. The CDR3 has 17 amino acids. The CDR3, as DNA: TGTGCCAGCAGCCGGAGACTAGCGGGAGCTCTAGGGAACGAGCAGTACTTC. Translated, it gives CASSRRLAGALGNEQYF.

This clone was detected only a few times. The rearrangement links TRBV29-1 to TRBJ2-7; TRBD1 is a possible D gene (6 bases). The length of the CDR3 is 12 residues. The V gene's germline CDR1 is SQVTM and CDR2 ANQGSEA. V shed 4 bases and J shed 3 bases, with 10 bases lying between them. In DNA, the CDR3 is TGCAGCGTTGCGTCGGACAGCTACGAGCAGTACTTC. This encodes CSVASDSYEQYF.

Regarding this clone: The sample holds other DNA sequences that translate to the same CDR3. The gene calls are TRBV7-3 and TRBJ2-1; 10 bases agree with TRBD2. The V gene's germline CDR1 is SGHTA and CDR2 FQGTGA. The length of the CDR3 is 15 residues. The ends lost 1 base at V and 3 bases at J; junction bases unmatched: 0. The CDR3 loop is CASSLRLAGYNEQFF. The CDR3 bases are TGTGCCAGCAGCTTAAGACTAGCGGGCTACAATGAGCAGTTCTTC.

V usage is TRBV29-1 and J usage is TRBJ2-3; 9 nucleotides align to TRBD2. Germline V lookup: CDR1 SQVTM, CDR2 ANQGSEA. The CDR3 is made up of 14 amino acids. The V segment lost 4 bases and the J segment 2 bases; nucleotides outside the gene matches: 4. The CDR3 here is CSVAREGFTDTQYF. CDR3 sequence (DNA): TGCAGCGTTGCGCGGGAGGGTTTCACAGATACGCAGTATTTT.

V is TRBV5-6 and J is TRBJ1-3; 9 bases line up with TRBD1. Trimming removed 4 bases from V and 3 bases from J; junction bases left unmatched: 5. The CDR3 contains 15 residues. Germline loops: CDR1 SGHDT, CDR2 YYEEEE. The CDR3 reads CASSLQGAGGNTIYF. Written as DNA, the CDR3 is TGTGCCAGCAGCCTACAGGGGGCCGGTGGAAACACCATATATTTT. Supplemented by reference TRBV5-6 and TRBJ1-3, the full variable domain reads DAGVTQSPTHLIKTRGQQVTLRCSPKSGHDTVSWYQQALGQGPQFIFQYYEEEERQRGNFPDRFSGHQFPNYSSELNVNALLLGDSALYLCASSLQGAGGNTIYFGEGSWLTVV.

The chain has TRBV6-1 and TRBJ1-5, with D possibly being TRBD1 (6 bases). Between the trimmed V and J ends, which lost 4 bases and 2 bases, there was a span of 12 bases. CDR3 length: 15 residues. Germline CDR1 and CDR2: MNHNS and SASEGT. The CDR3 loop is CASSAGTLGNQPQHF. The CDR3 DNA sequence: TGTGCCAGCAGTGCCGGGACATTGGGCAATCAGCCCCAGCATTTT.

The chain employs TRBV2 and TRBJ1-1, with D tentatively TRBD1 (6 bases). The CDR3 extends over 14 amino acids. Germline CDR1 SNHLY, CDR2 FYNNEI. V was clipped by 4 bases and J by 7 bases, with 16 bases between them. The CDR3 loop is CASSGRREGDEAFF. The CDR3 DNA reads as TGTGCCAGCAGTGGCAGAAGGGAGGGGGATGAAGCTTTCTTT.

The chain employs TRBV28 and TRBJ1-2; perhaps TRBD1 as D (5 bases). Trimming removed 6 bases from V and 4 bases from J, with 15 bases in between. Germline V lookup: CDR1 MDHEN, CDR2 SYDVKM. This CDR3 has 14 amino acids. The CDR3 here is CASSVHGARYGYTF. In nucleotides, the CDR3 is TGTGCCAGCAGCGTTCATGGGGCACGCTATGGCTACACCTTC.

V and J are TRBV7-8 and TRBJ2-7; D possibly corresponds to TRBD2 (6 bases). CDR1 SGHVS and CDR2 FQNEAQ come from the germline V gene. Trimming took off 5 bases at V and 3 bases at J, with 20 bases between the two ends. The CDR3 loop spans 16 amino acids. The CDR3 reads CASSPIWGESRYEQYF. The DNA of the CDR3 is TGTGCCAGCAGCCCCATCTGGGGGGAATCGCGCTACGAGCAGTACTTC.

A word on this clone: The sample has other DNA sequences that encode this CDR3 too. The chain has TRBV28 and TRBJ2-4, with a possible D match to TRBD1 (6 bases). The germline V gene encodes CDR1 MDHEN and CDR2 SYDVKM. The V end was cut by 7 bases, the J end by 2 bases, with 12 bases between. The CDR3 contains 14 residues. The CDR3 spells CASTETGSKNIQYF. As DNA, the CDR3 is TGTGCCAGCACCGAGACAGGCTCCAAAAACATTCAGTACTTC.

V and J are TRBV7-9 and TRBJ2-7; D remains ambiguous. CDR3 length: 13 amino acids. The V end lost 5 bases, the J end lost 2 bases, and 10 bases lay between the germline ends. Germline lookup yields CDR1 SEHNR and CDR2 FQNEAQ (reference sequence). For the CDR3, the DNA is TGTGCCAGCAGCCCCACTAAGGCCTACGAGCAGTACTTC. Protein: CASSPTKAYEQYF.